Following are 19 T cell receptor beta chains from one sample sequenced in a study of T cells in Graves' hyperthyroidism and ophthalmopathy. Amplification targeted TCR beta CDR3 regions from RNA transcripts. TCR CDR3 regions were first amplified by RT-PCR with HTBI primers. TCRdb re-called the multiplex PCR reads with MiXCR, one entry per CDR3 protein. The repertoire holds fewer than 750,000 distinct CDR3 sequences, with roughly 15% as singletons. Sequences were obtained from blood. The receptors stem from a woman between 45 and 60 years old with Graves' ophthalmopathy.

The chain is built from TRBV2 and TRBJ1-6, with D possibly being TRBD1 (5 bases). Germline V gene lookup returns CDR1 SNHLY and CDR2 FYNNEI. The CDR3 spans 15 residues. The V and J ends lost 6 bases and 5 bases respectively, with 14 bases between them. The CDR3 DNA follows: TGTGCCAGCAGAGATACAGGAGCCGATAATTCACCCCTCCACTTT. Protein product: CASRDTGADNSPLHF.

This clonotype was observed at least ten times. The V gene is TRBV6-1, the J gene TRBJ2-5; TRBD2 matches at 13 bases. The CDR3 length is 15 residues. V trimming: 6 bases; J trimming: 4 bases; junction bases outside the gene matches: 5. Germline CDR1 and CDR2: MNHNS and SASEGT. The CDR3 loop reads CASRPGTSGTETQYF. In nucleotides, the CDR3 is TGTGCCAGCAGGCCCGGGACTAGCGGGACAGAGACCCAGTACTTC.

In regard to this clonotype: The junction shows a germline mismatch at one end, possibly a read error. The gene calls are TRBV29-1 and TRBJ1-1, with 11 bases fitting TRBD1. Germline loops: CDR1 SQVTM, CDR2 ANQGSEA. CDR3 size: 16 residues. DNA for the CDR3: TGCAGCGTTGGGGCTGGACAGGGGGCGATGAATACTGAAGCTTTCTTT. This encodes CSVGAGQGAMNTEAFF.

This clonotype has ten or more counts. The chain links TRBV28 to TRBJ1-1; no firm D call. The CDR3 is made up of 16 amino acids. V was pared by 2 bases and J by 1 base, with 14 bases between. The germline V gene has CDR1 MDHEN and CDR2 SYDVKM. CDR3 in DNA: TGTGCCAGCAGTTTAGCGGCGACACAGTCGAACACTGAAGCTTTCTTT. Amino acid sequence: CASSLAATQSNTEAFF.

This clonotype was recorded at least ten times. This chain joins TRBV28 and TRBJ1-2; tentatively, D is TRBD1 (6 bases). The length of the CDR3 is 12 residues. The germline gives CDR1 MDHEN, CDR2 SYDVKM. V dropped 6 bases and J dropped 8 bases, with 13 bases sitting between them. CDR3 nucleotides: TGTGCCAGCAGGGGGACATCTGGGGGCTACACCTTC. Protein: CASRGTSGGYTF.

In this sample, this clonotype turned up many times. The V gene is TRBV24-1, the J gene TRBJ2-1; the match to TRBD2 covers 12 bases. CDR3 length: 17 residues. The germline V gene has CDR1 KGHDR and CDR2 SFDVKD. The V gene end was trimmed by 4 bases and the J gene end by 0 bases; junction bases not matched to a gene: 3. The CDR3 reads CATSDVTSGSSYNEQFF. The CDR3 nucleotides read TGTGCCACCAGTGACGTGACTAGCGGGAGCTCCTACAATGAGCAGTTCTTC.

This clonotype was seen repeatedly, ten times or more. This chain joins TRBV3-1 and TRBJ2-7; 7 nucleotides match TRBD1. The V segment lost 4 bases and the J segment 3 bases; nucleotides outside the gene matches: 6. Germline CDR1 reads LGHDT; CDR2 reads YNNKEL (reference sequence). The CDR3 consists of 14 residues. As DNA, the CDR3 is TGTGCCAGCAGCCCAAGACAGGGAAACTACGAGCAGTACTTC. It translates to CASSPRQGNYEQYF.

As concerns this clonotype: Because the CDR3 is missing its conserved closing phenylalanine or tryptophan, this is likely a read error. This rearrangement joins TRBV11-3 to TRBJ1-6; 10 bases agree with TRBD1. Looked up from germline, CDR1 is SGHNT and CDR2 is YENEEA. V shed 5 bases and J 8 bases; nucleotides not matched to a gene: 3. There are 14 residues in the CDR3. The CDR3 sequence: CASSPGTGDSPLHL. Here the CDR3 DNA reads TGTGCCAGCAGCCCTGGGACAGGGGATTCACCCCTCCACCTT.

This clonotype was found a few times. The V and J genes are TRBV19 and TRBJ2-1; TRBD2 agrees at 10 bases. J gave up 9 bases and V 3 bases, and 8 bases lay outside the gene matches. Germline V lookup: CDR1 LNHDA, CDR2 SQIVND (reference sequence). The CDR3 extends over 15 amino acids. For the CDR3, the DNA is TGTGCCAGTAGTATCCTAGCGGGAGTATTCGGTGAGCAGTTCTTC. Translated: CASSILAGVFGEQFF.

This clonotype occurred many times. The rearrangement joins TRBV4-3 to TRBJ2-3; no clear D gene. This CDR3 has 13 residues. The germline CDR1 and CDR2 sequences are LGHNA and YSLEER. Trimming removed 2 bases from V and 5 bases from J, with 8 bases in between. Here the CDR3 DNA reads TGCGCCAGCAGCCAACGCCGGAAAGATACGCAGTATTTT. It codes for CASSQRRKDTQYF.

The sample holds many counts of this clonotype. This rearrangement joins TRBV12-3 or TRBV12-4 to TRBJ1-1; 11 bases agree with TRBD1. The CDR3 runs to 14 residues. With V trimmed by 3 bases and J by 4 bases, 1 base remained unmatched. CDR3 nucleotides: TGTGCCAGCAGTTTCGGGACAGGGGGCACTGAAGCTTTCTTT. Protein sequence: CASSFGTGGTEAFF.

This clonotype was counted a few times. The rearrangement links TRBV9 to TRBJ2-2, with 16 bases aligning to TRBD2. CDR1 SGDLS and CDR2 YYNGEE come from the germline V gene. The V gene end was trimmed by 4 bases and the J gene end by 6 bases; junction bases not matched to a gene: 6. This CDR3 comprises 17 residues. The CDR3 nucleotides are TGTGCCAGCAGCTCTCACGGGACTAGCGGGAGGGCCGGGGAGCTGTTTTTT. Its protein product is CASSSHGTSGRAGELFF.

This clonotype showed up many times. The chain combines TRBV5-1 with TRBJ2-7, with 10 bases that match TRBD2. The germline V gene encodes CDR1 SGHRS and CDR2 YFSETQ. The CDR3 covers 15 residues. Losses at the gene ends were 4 bases for V and 2 bases for J; bases not matched to a gene: 6. CDR3 bases: TGCGCCAGCAGCCTCGGACTAGCGGAGACCTACGAGCAGTACTTC. Translation: CASSLGLAETYEQYF.

This clonotype was seen ten or more times. The chain links TRBV18 to TRBJ2-2; D is ambiguous. Germline loops: CDR1 KGHSH, CDR2 LQKENI. The CDR3 covers 15 residues. Trimming pared 2 bases from V and 2 bases from J, leaving 9 bases between. The CDR3 DNA reads as TGTGCCAGCTCACCATTACGTCTTAACACCGGGGAGCTGTTTTTT. It codes for CASSPLRLNTGELFF.

At least ten counts were recorded for this clonotype. The chain links TRBV7-2 to TRBJ2-5; D may correspond to TRBD1 or TRBD2 (5 bases each). Germline lookup yields CDR1 SGHTA and CDR2 FQGNSA. The CDR3 consists of 13 residues. V lost 5 bases and J lost 10, with 17 bases in between. CDR3 region: CASSPFPGDHQYF. The CDR3 region has the DNA TGTGCCAGCAGCCCGTTCCCCGGGGACCACCAGTACTTC.

The chain employs TRBV19 and TRBJ1-1; no clear D. The CDR3 has 14 residues. V was clipped by 8 bases and J by 1 base, with 14 bases between them. Per the germline V gene, CDR1 is LNHDA and CDR2 is SQIVND (reference sequence). The CDR3 coding sequence is TGTGCCAGTGCAAGGCAGGTTCGGAACACTGAAGCTTTCTTT. Translation: CASARQVRNTEAFF.

The table lists this clonotype with many counts. The chain couples TRBV18 to TRBJ1-1, with D possibly being TRBD1 (6 bases). Germline loops: CDR1 KGHSH, CDR2 LQKENI. Trimming cost V 3 bases and J 2 bases, with 19 bases left between them. CDR3 size: 17 residues. The CDR3 spells CASSPALLRTANTEAFF. Written as DNA, the CDR3 is TGTGCCAGCTCACCGGCCTTGTTGCGGACAGCTAACACTGAAGCTTTCTTT.

This clonotype occurred many times. This chain links TRBV13 with TRBJ1-6; D gene ambiguous. Germline V gene lookup returns CDR1 PRHDT and CDR2 FYEKMQ (reference sequence). Trimming removed 0 bases from V and 4 bases from J, with 4 bases in between. This CDR3 region has 14 residues. DNA of the CDR3: TGTGCCAGCAGCTTAGGACATTATAATTCACCCCTCCACTTT. Residues: CASSLGHYNSPLHF.

This clonotype appeared many times. The chain couples TRBV12-3 or TRBV12-4 to TRBJ2-7; 8 bases fit TRBD1. The CDR3 has 13 amino acids. The V segment lost 8 bases and the J segment 2 bases; nucleotides outside the gene matches: 5. DNA for the CDR3: TGTGCCAGCGGGGACAGGTCGGCCTACGAGCAGTACTTC. Translation: CASGDRSAYEQYF.